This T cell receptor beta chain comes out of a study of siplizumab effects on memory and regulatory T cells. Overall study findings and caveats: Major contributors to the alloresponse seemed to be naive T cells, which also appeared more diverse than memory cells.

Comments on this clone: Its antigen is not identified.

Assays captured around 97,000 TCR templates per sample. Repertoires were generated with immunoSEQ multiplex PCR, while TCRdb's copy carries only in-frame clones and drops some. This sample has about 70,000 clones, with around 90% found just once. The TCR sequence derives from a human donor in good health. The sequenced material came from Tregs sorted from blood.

The CDR3 DNA reads as TGTGCCTGGAGTGTAATGGGACTCAACAATCAGCCCCAGCATTTT. It is translated as CAWSVMGLNNQPQHF. The chain has TRBV30 and TRBJ1-5; D may be TRBD1 (5 bases). Trimming shortened V by 0 bases and J by 3 bases, and 12 bases separated the two germline ends. In germline, CDR1 is GTSNPN, CDR2 SVGIG (reference sequence). The CDR3 is 15 amino acids.